This T cell receptor (beta chain) was retrieved from a study of a mutant IDH1 vaccine in newly diagnosed glioma. Whole-study context: Previous care, which was radiotherapy, temozolomide, or both, most often involved both. Study results and limitations: Among top peripheral T cell clonotypes, changes seemed unrelated to pseudoprogression. Across multiple MHC alleles, almost 95% of patients had vaccine-induced responses.

The time point was: baseline, week 1 (first vaccination visit). Treatment defined: pre-vaccination baseline after standard-of-care therapy. The donors' diagnosis was new WHO grade 3 or 4 astrocytoma that was IDH1-mutant and ATRX-lost. Concerning this clone itself: The antigen remains unidentified.

The CDR3 is 16 amino acids. The repertoire was sequenced with immunoSEQ multiplex PCR; TCRdb's copy has only in-frame clones and lacks some. The sample has over 30,000 clones, about 80% seen once; the top ten hold about 8.4%. The sample here was peripheral blood mononuclear cells (PBMCs), taken from a glioma patient treated with radiotherapy, temozolomide or both. The sequence came from a man in his forties or fifties with glioma. Some clones in this sample may be carry-over from other donors' samples. The chain employs TRBV21-1 and TRBJ1-1; TRBD1 was called by the table and not checked on the DNA. TRBV21-1 is a documented pseudogene. CDR3 in amino acids: CASSKSAGTPNTEAFF. The CDR3 coding sequence is TGTGCCAGCAGCAAATCAGCCGGGACACCGAACACTGAAGCTTTCTTT.